The 2 T cell receptor beta chains given below trace back to one sample, sequenced in a study of cytotoxic CD8 clonotypes in ibrutinib-treated CLL. The assay was immunoSEQ multiplex PCR, and TCRdb's table has in-frame clones only and misses some. The data contain roughly 63,000 clones, 45% to 65% of them singletons. The source was PBMCs, collected after 12 months of ibrutinib treatment. These receptors were obtained from a human donor with chronic lymphocytic leukemia.

The chain carries TRBV19 and TRBJ2-2; 13 bases agree with TRBD2. The CDR3 runs to 19 residues. The ends lost 3 bases at V and 0 bases at J; junction bases unmatched: 7. The germline gives CDR1 LNHDA, CDR2 SQIVND (reference sequence). CDR3 coding DNA: TGTGCCAGTAGTATTGAGGGACTAGCGGGGAGTACGAACACCGGGGAGCTGTTTTTT. Its translation is CASSIEGLAGSTNTGELFF.

The rearrangement joins TRBV19 to TRBJ1-5, with D perhaps matching TRBD1 (5 bases). The CDR3 sequence is 15 residues long. Trimming pared 6 bases from V and 2 bases from J, leaving 14 bases between. Germline CDR1 and CDR2: LNHDA and SQIVND (reference sequence). The CDR3 region has the DNA TGTGCCAGTAGGGTCCAGGGCGCTGGCAATCAGCCCCAGCATTTT. This translates into CASRVQGAGNQPQHF.